These 8 T cell receptor beta chains were all obtained from the same sample, sequenced in a study of blood T cell repertoires in COVID-19. Libraries were prepared by immunoSEQ multiplex PCR; TCRdb keeps only in-frame clonotypes and omits some of them. The sample includes around 140,000 clones, over 75% of them seen just once. The sequencing sample was made of peripheral blood. The receptors derive from a human donor in a cohort sampled during active COVID-19.

V usage is TRBV3-1 (or the pseudogene TRBV3-2) and J usage is TRBJ1-6; a weak D match, TRBD1 (6 bases). Between the trimmed V and J ends, which lost 4 bases and 7 bases, there was a span of 8 bases. CDR3 length equals 13 residues. Looked up from germline, CDR1 is LGHDT and CDR2 is YNNKEL (reference sequence). CDR3 nucleotides: TGTGCCAGCAGCCTACAGGGAAATTCACCCCTCCACTTT. Translating gives CASSLQGNSPLHF.

The gene calls are TRBV11-2 and TRBJ1-4; no clear D. Trimming cost V 2 bases and J 10 bases, with 8 bases left between them. The CDR3 runs to 12 residues. Germline CDR1 SGHAT, CDR2 FQNNGV. Here the CDR3 reads CASSLNAGKLFF. The DNA for the CDR3 is TGTGCCAGCAGCTTAAATGCGGGAAAACTGTTTTTT.

V gene TRBV19 combines with J gene TRBJ2-5, with TRBD2 matching 9 bases. The CDR3 length is 15 residues. The V segment lost 7 bases and the J segment 3 bases; nucleotides outside the gene matches: 9. Germline V gene data show CDR1 as LNHDA and CDR2 as SQIVND (reference sequence). The CDR3 is CASTPGVAGEETQYF. In DNA form, the CDR3 reads TGTGCCAGTACTCCCGGGGTAGCGGGAGAAGAGACCCAGTACTTC.

The rearrangement links TRBV3-1 (or the pseudogene TRBV3-2) to TRBJ2-7; 13 positions agree with TRBD2. The germline V gene encodes CDR1 LGHDT and CDR2 YNNKEL (reference sequence). CDR3 size: 20 residues. The J segment lost 6 bases and the V segment lost 0 bases, leaving 17 bases of the junction unmatched. The CDR3 region is CASSQEIRQYGLAGVLEQYV. The CDR3 DNA reads as TGTGCCAGCAGCCAAGAAATCCGCCAATACGGACTAGCGGGAGTTCTCGAGCAGTACGTC.

This chain uses TRBV5-6 with TRBJ2-3; unclear D gene. Trimming pared 1 base from V and 3 bases from J, leaving 9 bases between. The CDR3 totals 14 residues. The V gene's germline CDR1 is SGHDT and CDR2 YYEEEE. The CDR3 nucleotides read TGTGCCAGCAGCTTGTTATCCGGGACAGATACGCAGTATTTT. This encodes CASSLLSGTDTQYF. Variable domain in full (rest from reference TRBV5-6 and TRBJ2-3): DAGVTQSPTHLIKTRGQQVTLRCSPKSGHDTVSWYQQALGQGPQFIFQYYEEEERQRGNFPDRFSGHQFPNYSSELNVNALLLGDSALYLCASSLLSGTDTQYFGPGTRLTVL.

DNA for the CDR3: TGTGCCAGCAGCGTGGCAGGGGGCAGGTACGAGCAGTACTTC. Protein: CASSVAGGRYEQYF. The chain uses TRBV9 and TRBJ2-7; 8 positions match TRBD1. This CDR3 is built from 14 residues. V lost 2 bases and J lost 4; bases outside the gene matches: 5. Germline values: CDR1 SGDLS, CDR2 YYNGEE.

The chain joins TRBV3-1 (or the pseudogene TRBV3-2) to TRBJ2-7, with no clear D. V shed 5 bases and J shed 2 bases, with 13 bases lying between them. The CDR3 contains 14 residues. Germline V gene lookup returns CDR1 LGHDT and CDR2 YNNKEL (reference sequence). Here the CDR3 DNA reads TGTGCCAGCAGCGAGCCTGACACCGCCTACGAGCAGTACTTC. It specifies CASSEPDTAYEQYF.

The chain links TRBV7-2 to TRBJ2-5; 12 nucleotides align to TRBD2. V dropped 5 bases and J dropped 8; count of bases not matched to a gene: 6. The V gene's germline CDR1 is SGHTA and CDR2 FQGNSA. The CDR3 contains 14 residues. The CDR3 loop reads CASSMTSGSYTQYF. CDR3 sequence (DNA): TGTGCCAGCAGCATGACTAGCGGGAGTTATACCCAGTACTTC.